This record concerns one T cell receptor beta chain sequence. This sample is drawn from a study of blood T cell repertoires in COVID-19. Looked up from germline, CDR1 is LNHDA and CDR2 is SQIVND (reference sequence). Trimming at V came to 7 bases and at J to 7 bases, leaving 8 bases not matched to a gene. The CDR3 totals 15 residues. Measured with immunoSEQ multiplex PCR; TCRdb has only the in-frame clones, and not every one. The sample has 300,000 or so clones, 87% seen once. Input material: peripheral blood. This TCR came from a woman in her forties who had recovered from COVID-19. The V gene is TRBV19, the J gene TRBJ1-4; TRBD1 matches 11 bases. The CDR3 loop reads CASTRDRGRSEKLFF. CDR3 nucleotides: TGTGCCAGTACCCGGGACAGGGGGAGGAGTGAAAAACTGTTTTTT.